This T cell receptor beta chain was sequenced during a study of identifying expanded T cells in peripheral blood. Regarding the study as a whole: Across healthy donors, higher total template counts meant significantly greater roughly 2-week count variance. About 1.2 clones differed between technical replicates, versus about 16 and 19 over time.

As for this clone: Antigen unknown.

Healthy donors had no documented immune events, such as infections, while sampled. The table came from immunoSEQ multiplex PCR; TCRdb's copy has only in-frame clones and leaves some out. The sample comprises about 110,000 clones, around 88% of which are singletons, and roughly 15% rests with the top ten. Germline CDR1 SGHVS, CDR2 FQNEAQ. Trimming removed 0 bases at V and 3 bases at J, with 5 bases between. The CDR3 is made up of 13 amino acids. Sequencing was performed on blood. V is TRBV7-8 and J is TRBJ2-5; D remains ambiguous. The receptor comes from a person between 18 and 70 years old in good health. The CDR3 loop reads CASSLALKETQYF. The CDR3 coding sequence is TGTGCCAGCAGCTTAGCATTAAAAGAGACCCAGTACTTC.